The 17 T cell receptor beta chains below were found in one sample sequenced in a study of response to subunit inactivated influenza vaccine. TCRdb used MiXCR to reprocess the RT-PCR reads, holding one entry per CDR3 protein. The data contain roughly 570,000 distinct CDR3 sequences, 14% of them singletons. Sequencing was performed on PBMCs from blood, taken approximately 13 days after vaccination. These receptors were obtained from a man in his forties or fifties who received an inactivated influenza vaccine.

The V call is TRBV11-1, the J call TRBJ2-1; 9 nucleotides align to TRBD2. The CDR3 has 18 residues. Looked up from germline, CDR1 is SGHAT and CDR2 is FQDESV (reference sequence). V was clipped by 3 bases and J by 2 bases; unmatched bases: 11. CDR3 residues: CASSFRRLAGIAYNEQFF. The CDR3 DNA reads TGTGCCAGCAGCTTTCGGCGGCTAGCGGGGATCGCCTACAATGAGCAGTTCTTC.

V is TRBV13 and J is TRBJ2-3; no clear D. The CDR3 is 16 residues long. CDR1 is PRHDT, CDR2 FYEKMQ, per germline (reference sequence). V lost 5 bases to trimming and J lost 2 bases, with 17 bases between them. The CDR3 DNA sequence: TGTGCCAGCAGCAAAGGTGGTTTGAGATACACAGATACGCAGTATTTT. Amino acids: CASSKGGLRYTDTQYF.

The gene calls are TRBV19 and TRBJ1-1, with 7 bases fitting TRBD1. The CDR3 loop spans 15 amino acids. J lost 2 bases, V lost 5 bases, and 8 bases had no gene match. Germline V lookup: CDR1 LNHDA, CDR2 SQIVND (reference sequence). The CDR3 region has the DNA TGTGCCAGTAGTGCCTCCGGACAGGCCAACACTGAAGCTTTCTTT. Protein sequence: CASSASGQANTEAFF. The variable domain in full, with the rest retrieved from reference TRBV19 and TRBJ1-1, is DGGITQSPKYLFRKEGQNVTLSCEQNLNHDAMYWYRQDPGQGLRLIYYSQIVNDFQKGDIAEGYSVSREKKESFPLTVTSAQKNPTAFYLCASSASGQANTEAFFGQGTRLTVV.

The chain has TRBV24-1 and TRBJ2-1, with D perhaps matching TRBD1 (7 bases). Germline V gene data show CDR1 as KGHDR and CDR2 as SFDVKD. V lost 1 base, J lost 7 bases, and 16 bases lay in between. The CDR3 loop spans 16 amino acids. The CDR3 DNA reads TGTGCCACCAGTGATTTCTCCCAGGGGGGACGGAATGAGCAGTTCTTC. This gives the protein CATSDFSQGGRNEQFF.

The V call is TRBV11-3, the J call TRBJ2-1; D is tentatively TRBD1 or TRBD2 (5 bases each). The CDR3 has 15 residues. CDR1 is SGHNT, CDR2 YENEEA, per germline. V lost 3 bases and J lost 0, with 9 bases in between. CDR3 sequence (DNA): TGTGCCAGCAGCTTTGGGGACCCCTCCTACAATGAGCAGTTCTTC. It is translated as CASSFGDPSYNEQFF.

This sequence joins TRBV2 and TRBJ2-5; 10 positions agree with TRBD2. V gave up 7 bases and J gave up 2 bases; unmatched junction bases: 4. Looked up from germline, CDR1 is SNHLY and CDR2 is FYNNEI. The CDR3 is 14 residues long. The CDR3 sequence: CASNGLAVQETQYF. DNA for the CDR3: TGTGCCAGCAATGGACTAGCGGTACAAGAGACCCAGTACTTC.

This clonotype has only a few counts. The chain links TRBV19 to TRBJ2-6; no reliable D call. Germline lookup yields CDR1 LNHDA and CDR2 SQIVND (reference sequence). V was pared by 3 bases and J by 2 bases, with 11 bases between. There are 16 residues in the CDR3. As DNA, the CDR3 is TGTGCCAGTAGTATGGGCAGGTCACCTGGGGCCAACGTCCTGACTTTC. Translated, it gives CASSMGRSPGANVLTF.

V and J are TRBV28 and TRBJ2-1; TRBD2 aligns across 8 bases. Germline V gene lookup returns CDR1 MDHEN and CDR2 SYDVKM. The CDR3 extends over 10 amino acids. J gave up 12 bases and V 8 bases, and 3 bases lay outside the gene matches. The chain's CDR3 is CASGREGQFF. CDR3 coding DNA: TGTGCCAGCGGTCGGGAGGGGCAGTTCTTC.

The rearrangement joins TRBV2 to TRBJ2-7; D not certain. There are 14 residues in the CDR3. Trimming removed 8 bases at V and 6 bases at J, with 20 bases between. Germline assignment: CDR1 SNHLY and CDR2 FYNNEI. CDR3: CASSPRKANSEQYF. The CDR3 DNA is TGTGCCAGCTCCCCTCGGAAGGCGAACTCCGAGCAGTACTTC.

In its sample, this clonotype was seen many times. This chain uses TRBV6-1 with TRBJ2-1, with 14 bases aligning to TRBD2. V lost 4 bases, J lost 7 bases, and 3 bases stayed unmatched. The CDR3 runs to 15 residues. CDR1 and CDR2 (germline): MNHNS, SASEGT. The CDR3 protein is CASSGLAGGRNEQFF. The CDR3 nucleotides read TGTGCCAGCAGTGGACTAGCGGGGGGGCGGAATGAGCAGTTCTTC.

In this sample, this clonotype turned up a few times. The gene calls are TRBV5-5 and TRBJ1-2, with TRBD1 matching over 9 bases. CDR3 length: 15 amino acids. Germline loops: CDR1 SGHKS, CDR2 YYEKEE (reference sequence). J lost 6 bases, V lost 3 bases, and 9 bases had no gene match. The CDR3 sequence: CASSSPRTGANGYTF. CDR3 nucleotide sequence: TGTGCCAGCAGCTCTCCGCGGACAGGGGCGAATGGCTACACCTTC.

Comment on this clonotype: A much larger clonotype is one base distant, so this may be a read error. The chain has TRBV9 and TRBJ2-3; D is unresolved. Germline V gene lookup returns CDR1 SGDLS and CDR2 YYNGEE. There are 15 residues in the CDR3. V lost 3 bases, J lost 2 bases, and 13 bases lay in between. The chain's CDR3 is CASSAPDGVTDTQYF. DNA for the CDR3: TGTGCCAGCAGCGCCCCGGACGGAGTCACAGATACGCAGTATTTT.

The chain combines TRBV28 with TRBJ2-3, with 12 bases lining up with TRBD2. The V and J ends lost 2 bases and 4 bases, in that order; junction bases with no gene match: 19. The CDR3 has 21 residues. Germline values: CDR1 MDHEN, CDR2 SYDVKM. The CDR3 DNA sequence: TGTGCCAGCAGTTTAAGCGATACAGGGCTCCTAGCGGGAGGGCCACCAGATACGCAGTATTTT. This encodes CASSLSDTGLLAGGPPDTQYF.

DNA of the CDR3: TGTGCCAGCAGCTCTTCCCTGACAGGGATGAACACTGAAGCTTTCTTT. It specifies CASSSSLTGMNTEAFF. V and J are TRBV7-8 and TRBJ1-1, with 7 nucleotides matching TRBD1. CDR3 length: 16 amino acids. V lost 4 bases to trimming and J lost 0 bases; unmatched junction nucleotides: 8. Germline V gene lookup returns CDR1 SGHVS and CDR2 FQNEAQ.

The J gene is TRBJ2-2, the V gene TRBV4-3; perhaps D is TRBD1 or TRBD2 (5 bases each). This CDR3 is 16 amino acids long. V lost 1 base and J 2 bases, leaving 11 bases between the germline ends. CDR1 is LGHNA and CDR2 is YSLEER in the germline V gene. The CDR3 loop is CASSQATGTNTGELFF. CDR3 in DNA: TGCGCCAGCAGCCAAGCGACCGGGACCAACACCGGGGAGCTGTTTTTT.

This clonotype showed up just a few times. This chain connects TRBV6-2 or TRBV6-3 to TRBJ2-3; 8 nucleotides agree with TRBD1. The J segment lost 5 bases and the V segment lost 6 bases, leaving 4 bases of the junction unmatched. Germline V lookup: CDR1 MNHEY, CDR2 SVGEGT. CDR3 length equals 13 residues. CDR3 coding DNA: TGTGCCAGCAGAGGACAGGGCATAGATACGCAGTATTTT. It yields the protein CASRGQGIDTQYF.

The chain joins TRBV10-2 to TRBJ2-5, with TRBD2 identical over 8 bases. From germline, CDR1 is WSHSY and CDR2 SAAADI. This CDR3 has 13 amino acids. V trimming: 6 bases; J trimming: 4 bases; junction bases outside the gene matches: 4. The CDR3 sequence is CASSRGGLETQYF. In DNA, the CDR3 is TGCGCCAGCAGCCGGGGGGGCCTAGAGACCCAGTACTTC.